This TCR beta chain was sequenced in a study of blood T cell repertoires in COVID-19. Study context: Acute and convalescent COVID-19 specimens originated in the United States, Italy and Spain. PBMCs, B-cell-depleted T cells, or T cells were the source of the cDNA or gDNA that made up the material.

As originally analysed: Nucleated cell counts were estimated from reference gene primer amplification. Measured with immunoSEQ multiplex PCR; TCRdb has only the in-frame clones, and not every one. That table furnishes V, J and clone size, whereas the DNA furnished D and trimming. The sample lists about 250,000 clones, around 89% seen once, with around 0.8% in the top ten. CDR1 SGDLS and CDR2 YYNGEE come from the germline V gene. V dropped 5 bases and J dropped 2; count of bases not matched to a gene: 6. The CDR3 totals 16 residues. The receptor's source is a man aged 30-40 years with acute or convalescent COVID-19. The J gene is TRBJ2-1, the V gene TRBV9, with TRBD2 matching over 11 bases. The sample taken for sequencing was peripheral blood. The CDR3 sequence is CASSPLAGGTYNEQFF. CDR3 DNA sequence: TGTGCCAGCAGTCCTCTAGCGGGAGGCACCTACAATGAGCAGTTCTTC. The full variable domain, completed using reference TRBV9 and TRBJ2-1, is DSGVTQTPKHLITATGQRVTLRCSPRSGDLSVYWYQQSLDQGLQFLIQYYNGEERAKGNILERFSAQQFPDLHSELNLSSLELGDSALYFCASSPLAGGTYNEQFFGPGTRLTVL.